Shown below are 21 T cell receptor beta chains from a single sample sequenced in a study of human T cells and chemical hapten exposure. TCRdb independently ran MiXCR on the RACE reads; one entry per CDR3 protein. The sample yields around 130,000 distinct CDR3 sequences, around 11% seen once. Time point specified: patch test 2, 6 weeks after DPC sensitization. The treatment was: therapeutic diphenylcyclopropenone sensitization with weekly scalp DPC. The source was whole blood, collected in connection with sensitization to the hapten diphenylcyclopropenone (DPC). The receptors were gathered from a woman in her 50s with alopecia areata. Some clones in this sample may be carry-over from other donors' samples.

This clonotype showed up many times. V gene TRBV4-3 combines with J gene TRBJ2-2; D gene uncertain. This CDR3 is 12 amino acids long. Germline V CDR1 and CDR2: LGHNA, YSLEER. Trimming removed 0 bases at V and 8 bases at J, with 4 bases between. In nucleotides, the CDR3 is TGCGCCAGCAGCCAAGAGTGGGGGGAGCTGTTTTTT. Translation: CASSQEWGELFF.

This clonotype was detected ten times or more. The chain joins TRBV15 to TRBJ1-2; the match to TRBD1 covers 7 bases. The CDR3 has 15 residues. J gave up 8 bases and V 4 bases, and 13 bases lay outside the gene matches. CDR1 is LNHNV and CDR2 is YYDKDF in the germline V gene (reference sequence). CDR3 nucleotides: TGTGCCACCAGCACCGCGACAGGGAGGCATAGGGGCTACACCTTC. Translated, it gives CATSTATGRHRGYTF.

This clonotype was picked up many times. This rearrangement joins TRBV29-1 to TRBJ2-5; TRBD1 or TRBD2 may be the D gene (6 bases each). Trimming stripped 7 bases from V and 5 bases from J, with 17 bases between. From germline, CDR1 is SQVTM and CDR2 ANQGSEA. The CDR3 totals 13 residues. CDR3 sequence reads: CSAPAPGAETQYF. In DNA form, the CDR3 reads TGCAGCGCTCCGGCTCCGGGGGCGGAGACCCAGTACTTC.

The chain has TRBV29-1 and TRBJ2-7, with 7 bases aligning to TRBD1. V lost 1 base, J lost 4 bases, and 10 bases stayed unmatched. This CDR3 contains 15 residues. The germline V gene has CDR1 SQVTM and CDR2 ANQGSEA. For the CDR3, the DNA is TGCAGCGTTGAAGTTAGTCGTGACAGGGTGTACGAGCAGTACTTC. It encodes CSVEVSRDRVYEQYF.

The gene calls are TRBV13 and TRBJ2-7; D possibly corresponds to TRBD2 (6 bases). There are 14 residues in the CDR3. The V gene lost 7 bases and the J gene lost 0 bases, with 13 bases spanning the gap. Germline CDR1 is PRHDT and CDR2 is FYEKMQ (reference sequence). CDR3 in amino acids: CASTPGLNSYEQYF. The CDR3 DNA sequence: TGTGCCAGCACCCCGGGACTCAACTCCTACGAGCAGTACTTC. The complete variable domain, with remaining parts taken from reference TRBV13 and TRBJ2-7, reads AAGVIQSPRHLIKEKRETATLKCYPIPRHDTVYWYQQGPGQDPQFLISFYEKMQSDKGSIPDRFSAQQFSDYHSELNMSSLELGDSALYFCASTPGLNSYEQYFGPGTRLTVT.

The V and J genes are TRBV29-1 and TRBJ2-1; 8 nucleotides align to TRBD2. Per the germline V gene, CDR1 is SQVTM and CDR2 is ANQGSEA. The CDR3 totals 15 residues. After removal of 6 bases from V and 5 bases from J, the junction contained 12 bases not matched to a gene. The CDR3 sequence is CSVLRLARGNNEQFF. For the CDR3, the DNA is TGCAGCGTACTTCGACTAGCGAGAGGGAACAATGAGCAGTTCTTC.

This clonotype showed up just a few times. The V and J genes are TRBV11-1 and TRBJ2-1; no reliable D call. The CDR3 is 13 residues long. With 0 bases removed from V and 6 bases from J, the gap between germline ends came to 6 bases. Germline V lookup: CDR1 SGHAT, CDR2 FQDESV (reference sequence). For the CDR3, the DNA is TGTGCCAGCAGCTTAGCAGAGATCAATGAGCAGTTCTTC. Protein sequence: CASSLAEINEQFF.

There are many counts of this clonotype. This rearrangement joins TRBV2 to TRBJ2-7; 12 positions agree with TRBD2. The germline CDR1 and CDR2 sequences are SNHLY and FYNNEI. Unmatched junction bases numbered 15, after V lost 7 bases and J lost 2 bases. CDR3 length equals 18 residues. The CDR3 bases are TGTGCCAGCAACGGGGGGAGGCGGACTAGCGGGGATCCCTACGAGCAGTACTTC. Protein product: CASNGGRRTSGDPYEQYF.

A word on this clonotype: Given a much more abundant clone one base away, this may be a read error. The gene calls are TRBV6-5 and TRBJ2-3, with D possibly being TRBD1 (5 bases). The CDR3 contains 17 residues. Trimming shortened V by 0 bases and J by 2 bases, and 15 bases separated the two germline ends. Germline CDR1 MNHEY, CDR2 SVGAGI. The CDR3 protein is CASSYSWQGRHTDTQYF. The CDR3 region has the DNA TGTGCCAGCAGTTACTCGTGGCAGGGTAGACACACAGATACGCAGTATTTT.

The CDR3 loop reads CASSPLGTSGSDEQYF. Written as DNA, the CDR3 is TGTGCCAGCTCACCACTTGGGACTAGCGGGAGCGACGAGCAGTACTTC. The gene calls are TRBV18 and TRBJ2-7, with TRBD2 identical over 14 bases. The CDR3 spans 16 residues. Looked up from germline, CDR1 is KGHSH and CDR2 is LQKENI. Trimming at V came to 1 base and at J to 5 bases, leaving 4 bases not matched to a gene.

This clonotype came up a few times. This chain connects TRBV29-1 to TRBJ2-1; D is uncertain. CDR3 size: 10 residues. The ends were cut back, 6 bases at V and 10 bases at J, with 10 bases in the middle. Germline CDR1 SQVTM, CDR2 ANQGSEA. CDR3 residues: CSVDTIEQFF. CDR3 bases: TGCAGCGTAGATACGATAGAGCAGTTCTTC.

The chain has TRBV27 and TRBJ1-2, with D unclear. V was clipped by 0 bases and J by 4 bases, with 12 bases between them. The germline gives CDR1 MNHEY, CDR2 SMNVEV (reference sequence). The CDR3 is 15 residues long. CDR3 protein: CASSLSQPGLYGYTF. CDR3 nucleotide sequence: TGTGCCAGCAGTTTATCGCAGCCAGGCCTCTATGGCTACACCTTC.

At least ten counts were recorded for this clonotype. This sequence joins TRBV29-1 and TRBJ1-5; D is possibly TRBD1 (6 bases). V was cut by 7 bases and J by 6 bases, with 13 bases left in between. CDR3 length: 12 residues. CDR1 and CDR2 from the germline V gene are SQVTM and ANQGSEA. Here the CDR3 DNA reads TGCAGCGCCGGGGGGGCGGGTCAGCCCCAGCATTTT. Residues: CSAGGAGQPQHF.

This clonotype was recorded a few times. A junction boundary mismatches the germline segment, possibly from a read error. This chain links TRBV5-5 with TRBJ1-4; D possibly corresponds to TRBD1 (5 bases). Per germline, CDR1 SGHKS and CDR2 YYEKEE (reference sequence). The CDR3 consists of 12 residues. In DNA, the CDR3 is TGTGCCAGCAGCTTGGAGAGGGGAGCCCCTTCTTTT. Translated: CASSLERGAPSF.

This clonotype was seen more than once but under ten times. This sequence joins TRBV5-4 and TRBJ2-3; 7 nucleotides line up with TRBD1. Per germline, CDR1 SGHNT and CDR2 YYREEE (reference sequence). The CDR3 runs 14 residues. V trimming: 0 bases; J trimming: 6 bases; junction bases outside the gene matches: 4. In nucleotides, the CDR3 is TGTGCCAGCAGCTTGGGATTACAGGGGGATACGCAGTATTTT. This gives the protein CASSLGLQGDTQYF.

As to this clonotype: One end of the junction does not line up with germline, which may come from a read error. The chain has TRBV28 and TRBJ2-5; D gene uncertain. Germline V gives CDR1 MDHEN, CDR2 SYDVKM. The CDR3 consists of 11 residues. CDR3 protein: CATSPGRVKDF. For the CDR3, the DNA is TGTGCCACCTCACCTGGAAGGGTGAAGGACTTC.

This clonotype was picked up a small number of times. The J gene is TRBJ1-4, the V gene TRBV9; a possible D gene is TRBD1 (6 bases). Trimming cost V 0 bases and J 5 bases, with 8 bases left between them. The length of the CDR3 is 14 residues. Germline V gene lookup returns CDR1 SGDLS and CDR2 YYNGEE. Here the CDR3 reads CASSVGQGNEKLFF. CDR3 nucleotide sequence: TGTGCCAGCAGCGTAGGGCAGGGGAATGAAAAACTGTTTTTT.

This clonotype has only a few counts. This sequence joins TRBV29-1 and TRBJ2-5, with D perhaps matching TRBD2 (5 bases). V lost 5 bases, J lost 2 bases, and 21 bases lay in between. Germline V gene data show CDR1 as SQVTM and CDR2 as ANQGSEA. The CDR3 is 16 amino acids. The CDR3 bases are TGCAGCGTTCTGTCCATACCGGGAAGACCACAAGAGACCCAGTACTTC. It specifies CSVLSIPGRPQETQYF.

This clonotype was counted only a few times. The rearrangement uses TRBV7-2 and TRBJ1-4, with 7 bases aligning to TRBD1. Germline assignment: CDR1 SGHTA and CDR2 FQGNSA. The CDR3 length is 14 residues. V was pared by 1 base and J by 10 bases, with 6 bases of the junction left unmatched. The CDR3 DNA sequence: TGTGCCAGCAGCTTAGATCCAGGGGGTGGAAAACTGTTTTTT. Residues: CASSLDPGGGKLFF.

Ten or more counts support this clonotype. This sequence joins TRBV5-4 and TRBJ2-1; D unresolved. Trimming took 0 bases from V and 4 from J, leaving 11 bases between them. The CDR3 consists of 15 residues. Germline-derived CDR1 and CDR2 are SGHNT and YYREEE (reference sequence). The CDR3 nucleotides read TGTGCCAGCAGCTTGGAGCCCGGAATGTACAATGAGCAGTTCTTC. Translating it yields CASSLEPGMYNEQFF.

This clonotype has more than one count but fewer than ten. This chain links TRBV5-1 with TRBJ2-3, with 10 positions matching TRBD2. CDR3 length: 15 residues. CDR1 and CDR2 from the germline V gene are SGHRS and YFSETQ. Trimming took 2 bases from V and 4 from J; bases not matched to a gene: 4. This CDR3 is CASSFSGRYSDTQYF. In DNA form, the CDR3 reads TGCGCCAGCAGCTTTAGCGGGAGGTATTCAGATACGCAGTATTTT.